This T cell receptor (beta chain) was recorded in a study of OX40 agonist ivuxolimab in advanced cancers. V was trimmed by 4 bases and J by 4 bases, leaving 26 bases between them. The germline CDR1 and CDR2 sequences are MNHEY and SMNVEV (reference sequence). The CDR3 is 19 residues long. Only in-frame clones appear in the TCRdb table, and some are missing; sequencing was by immunoSEQ multiplex PCR. The repertoire holds approximately 54,000 clones, with approximately 90% as singletons. The sequences come from CD4+ or CD8+ T cells sorted from blood, collected in a trial of the OX40 agonist ivuxolimab. The origin of this receptor is an adult with an advanced solid tumor such as melanoma, head and neck, liver or kidney cancer. This chain uses TRBV27 with TRBJ2-1; perhaps TRBD2 as D (7 bases). Here the CDR3 reads CASSSTLGRGPPRYNEQFF. The CDR3 coding sequence is TGTGCCAGCAGTTCCACCTTGGGGCGGGGGCCCCCGCGTTACAATGAGCAGTTCTTC.